This T cell receptor beta chain was recovered during a study of cytomegalovirus exposure and HLA in healthy donors. Study-wide background: Roughly 85 million unique TCRs from HLA-typed donors were held in an early release of data. Study observations and caveats: Researchers left out some V segments, among them TRBV6-2 and TRBV6-3, as indistinguishable. Several of the most significant clusters appeared, in a later analysis, to be linked to common viral pathogens.

Remarks on this clone: Its antigen remains unidentified.

The CDR3 contains 13 residues. CDR1 is LNHDA, CDR2 SQIVND, per germline (reference sequence). Between the trimmed V and J ends, which lost 0 bases and 3 bases, there was a span of 3 bases. The PCR contained 60 Vbeta and 13 Jbeta primers. In the original workflow: Later, an analysis found 80 million or so unique TCR beta chains, and around 10 million of these were shared. Data came from immunoSEQ multiplex PCR; TCRdb stores just in-frame clones and leaves some out. V and J calls and clone size are as listed in that table; D and trimming were resolved from the DNA. Of 130,000 to 150,000 clones listed, about 79% were seen once; the top ten hold more than 4%.

The sequencing sample was made of PBMCs. The receptor's source is a man between 40 and 49 years old in good health and CMV-seropositive. The rearrangement uses TRBV19 and TRBJ2-1; D is undetermined. DNA for the CDR3: TGTGCCAGTAGTATAGATAACTACAATGAGCAGTTCTTC. Translated, it gives CASSIDNYNEQFF.